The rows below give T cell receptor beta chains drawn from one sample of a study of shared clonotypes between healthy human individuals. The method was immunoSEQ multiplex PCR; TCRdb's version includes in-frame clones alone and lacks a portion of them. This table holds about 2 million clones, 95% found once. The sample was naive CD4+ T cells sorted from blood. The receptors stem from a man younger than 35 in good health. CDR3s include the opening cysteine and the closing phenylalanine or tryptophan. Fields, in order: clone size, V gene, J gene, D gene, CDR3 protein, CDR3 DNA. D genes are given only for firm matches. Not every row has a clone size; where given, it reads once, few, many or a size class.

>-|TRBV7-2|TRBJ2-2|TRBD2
CASSLAGLAGGTGELFF
TGTGCCAGCAGCTTAGCGGGACTAGCGGGAGGTACCGGGGAGCTGTTTTTT
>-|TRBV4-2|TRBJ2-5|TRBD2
CASSREGLAGQETQYF
TGTGCCAGCAGCCGGGAGGGACTAGCGGGACAAGAGACCCAGTACTTC
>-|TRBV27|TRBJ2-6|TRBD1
CASSRQGTSSGANVLTF
TGTGCCAGCAGCAGACAGGGAACTAGCTCTGGGGCCAACGTCCTGACTTTC
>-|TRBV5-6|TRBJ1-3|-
CASSLFGGQGKLLHTIYF
TGTGCCAGCAGCTTATTCGGAGGGCAGGGCAAGTTGCTCCACACCATATATTTT
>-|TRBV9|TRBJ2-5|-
CASSVASDSQETQYF
TGTGCCAGCAGCGTAGCCTCCGACAGTCAAGAGACCCAGTACTTC
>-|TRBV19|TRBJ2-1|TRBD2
CASSQLAGGENEQFF
TGTGCCAGTAGTCAGCTAGCGGGAGGTGAGAATGAGCAGTTCTTC
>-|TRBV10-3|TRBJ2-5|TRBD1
CAISESGQFLGETQYF
TGTGCCATCAGTGAGTCGGGACAGTTCCTAGGGGAGACCCAGTACTTC
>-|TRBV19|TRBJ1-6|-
CASRTVGAGIGSPLHF
TGTGCCAGTCGGACGGTGGGCGCAGGGATAGGTTCACCCCTCCACTTT
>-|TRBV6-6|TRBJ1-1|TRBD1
CASSYTGTGGTEAFF
TGTGCCAGCAGTTACACCGGGACAGGGGGCACTGAAGCTTTCTTT
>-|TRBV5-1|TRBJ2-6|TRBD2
CASSGRAGLSGANVLTF
TGCGCCAGCAGCGGGAGGGCGGGCCTCTCTGGGGCCAACGTCCTGACTTTC
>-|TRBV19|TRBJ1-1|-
CASSPRGRSRLEAFF
TGTGCCAGTAGTCCCCGTGGGCGCAGCCGCCTGGAAGCTTTCTTT
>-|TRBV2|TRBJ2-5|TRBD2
CASRPISGIQETQYF
TGTGCCAGCAGGCCTATTAGCGGGATCCAAGAGACCCAGTACTTC
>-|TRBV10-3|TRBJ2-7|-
CAISGTGSSYEQYF
TGTGCCATCAGTGGAACCGGGAGCTCCTACGAGCAGTACTTC
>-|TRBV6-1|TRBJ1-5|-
CASSEPPDSNQPQHF
TGTGCCAGCAGTGAACCGCCGGATAGCAATCAGCCCCAGCATTTT
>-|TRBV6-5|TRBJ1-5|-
CASSRNSNQPQHF
TGTGCCAGCAGTCGGAATAGCAATCAGCCCCAGCATTTT
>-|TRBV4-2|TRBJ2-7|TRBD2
CASSDIGAGGGLYEQYF
TGTGCCAGCAGCGATATTGGGGCTGGCGGGGGGTTGTACGAGCAGTACTTC
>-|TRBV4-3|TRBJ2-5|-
CASSQDPVGGGTQYF
TGCGCCAGCAGCCAAGATCCGGTGGGGGGCGGGACCCAGTACTTC
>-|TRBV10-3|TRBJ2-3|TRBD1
CAIMGQGIGADTQYF
TGTGCCATTATGGGACAGGGCATTGGGGCAGATACGCAGTATTTT
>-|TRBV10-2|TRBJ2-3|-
CASSESGIDTQYF
TGCGCCAGCAGTGAGTCTGGTATAGATACGCAGTATTTT
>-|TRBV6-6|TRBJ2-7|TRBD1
CASSYSDRGLREQYF
TGTGCCAGCAGTTACTCGGACAGGGGGTTGAGGGAGCAGTACTTC
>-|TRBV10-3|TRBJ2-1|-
CASESREPYNEQFF
TGTGCCTCAGAGTCGCGGGAACCGTACAATGAGCAGTTCTTC
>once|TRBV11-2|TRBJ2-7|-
CASSLTGRGGSQEQYF
TGTGCCAGCAGCTTAACCGGACGGGGCGGATCGCAAGAGCAGTACTTC
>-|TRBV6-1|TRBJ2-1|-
CASMGGRDSYNEQFF
TGTGCCAGCATGGGGGGACGTGACTCCTACAATGAGCAGTTCTTC
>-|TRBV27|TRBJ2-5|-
CASSRISGGVETQYF
TGTGCCAGCAGCCGCATCTCTGGCGGGGTTGAGACCCAGTACTTC
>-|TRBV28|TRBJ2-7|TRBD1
CASSPPAGGYYEQYF
TGTGCCAGCAGTCCCCCCGCAGGGGGATATTACGAGCAGTACTTC
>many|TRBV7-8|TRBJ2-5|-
CASSPHGPSGGETQYF
TGTGCCAGCAGCCCGCACGGACCTTCCGGCGGAGAGACCCAGTACTTC
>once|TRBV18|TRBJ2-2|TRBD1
CASSPGRQGSNTGELFF
TGTGCCAGCTCACCAGGGAGACAGGGTTCGAACACCGGGGAGCTGTTTTTT
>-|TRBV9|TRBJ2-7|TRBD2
CASSVEASGTIYEQYF
TGTGCCAGCAGCGTAGAGGCTAGCGGGACAATATACGAGCAGTACTTC
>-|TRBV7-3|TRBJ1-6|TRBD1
CAKGGQDLSSYNSPLHF
TGTGCCAAGGGGGGACAGGACCTAAGCTCCTATAATTCACCCCTCCACTTT
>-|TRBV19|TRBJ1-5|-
CASSIESNQPQHF
TGTGCCAGTAGTATAGAGAGCAATCAGCCCCAGCATTTT
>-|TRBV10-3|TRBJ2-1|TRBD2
CAISTSGRDNEQFF
TGTGCCATCAGTACTAGCGGGAGGGACAATGAGCAGTTCTTC
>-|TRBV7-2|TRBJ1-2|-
CASSQGPLGYTF
TGTGCCAGCAGCCAAGGTCCTTTAGGCTACACCTTC
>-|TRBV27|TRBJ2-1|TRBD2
CASSRGGSSYNEQFF
TGTGCCAGCAGTCGCGGCGGGAGCTCCTACAATGAGCAGTTCTTC
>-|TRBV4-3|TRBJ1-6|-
CASSPRLGIYNSPLHF
TGCGCCAGCAGCCCGAGGTTAGGGATCTATAATTCACCCCTCCACTTT
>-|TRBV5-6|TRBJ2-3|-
CASSRTTGPVTDTQYF
TGTGCCAGCAGCCGAACTACAGGCCCGGTCACAGATACGCAGTATTTT
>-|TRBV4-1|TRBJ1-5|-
CASSQLSQGGQPQHF
TGCGCCAGCAGCCAGTTAAGCCAGGGCGGACAGCCCCAGCATTTT
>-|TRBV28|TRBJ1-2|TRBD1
CASSAGQVLFRDGYTF
TGTGCCAGCAGTGCTGGACAGGTTTTATTTCGTGATGGCTACACCTTC
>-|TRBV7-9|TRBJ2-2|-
CASSTGTSLAGELFF
TGTGCCAGCAGCACGGGAACATCGCTTGCCGGGGAGCTGTTTTTT
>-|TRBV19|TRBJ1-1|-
CASSREGGWTEAFF
TGTGCCAGTAGTCGGGAGGGGGGTTGGACTGAAGCTTTCTTT
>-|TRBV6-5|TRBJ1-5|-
CASGKGQAYQPQHF
TGTGCCAGCGGGAAAGGGCAGGCCTATCAGCCCCAGCATTTT
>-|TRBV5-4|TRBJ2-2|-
CASSLGRGTVTGELFF
TGTGCCAGCAGCTTGGGTCGGGGGACGGTCACCGGGGAGCTGTTTTTT
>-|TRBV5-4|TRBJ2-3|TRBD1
CASRRTGTGEGDTQYF
TGTGCCAGCCGGCGCACCGGGACAGGGGAGGGGGATACGCAGTATTTT
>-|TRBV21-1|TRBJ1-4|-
CASAYPRPDNEKLFF
TGTGCCAGCGCCTACCCACGGCCTGATAATGAAAAACTGTTTTTT
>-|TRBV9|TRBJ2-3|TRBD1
CASSVEGARTDTQYF
TGTGCCAGCAGCGTAGAGGGGGCTAGGACAGATACGCAGTATTTT
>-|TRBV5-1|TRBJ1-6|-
CASSLAQGSSPLHF
TGCGCCAGCAGCTTGGCGCAAGGGTCTTCACCCCTCCACTTT
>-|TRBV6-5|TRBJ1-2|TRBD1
CASSKTGGNYGYTF
TGTGCCAGCAGTAAGACAGGGGGCAACTATGGCTACACCTTC
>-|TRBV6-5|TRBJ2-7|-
CASSYSRSYEQYF
TGTGCCAGCAGTTACTCGAGGTCTTACGAGCAGTACTTC
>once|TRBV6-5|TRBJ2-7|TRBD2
CAIFVGLADSYEQYF
TGTGCCATCTTCGTGGGGCTAGCGGATTCCTACGAGCAGTACTTC
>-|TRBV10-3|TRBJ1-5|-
CAISGDTSNQPQHF
TGTGCCATCAGTGGGGACACTAGCAATCAGCCCCAGCATTTT
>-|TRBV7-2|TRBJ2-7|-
CASSLGPKTTYEQYF
TGTGCCAGCAGCTTAGGGCCAAAAACGACCTACGAGCAGTACTTC
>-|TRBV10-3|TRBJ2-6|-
CAVSRDGSGANVLTF
TGTGCCGTCTCCCGGGACGGCTCTGGGGCCAACGTCCTGACTTTC
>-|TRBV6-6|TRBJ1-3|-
CASNRQGTGNTIYF
TGTGCCAGCAACAGGCAGGGGACTGGAAACACCATATATTTT
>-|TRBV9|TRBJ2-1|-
CASSDGTRDNEQFF
TGTGCCAGCAGCGACGGGACTCGGGACAATGAGCAGTTCTTC
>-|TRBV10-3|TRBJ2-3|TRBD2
CAVRREGTDTQYF
TGTGCCGTTCGGCGGGAGGGAACAGATACGCAGTATTTT